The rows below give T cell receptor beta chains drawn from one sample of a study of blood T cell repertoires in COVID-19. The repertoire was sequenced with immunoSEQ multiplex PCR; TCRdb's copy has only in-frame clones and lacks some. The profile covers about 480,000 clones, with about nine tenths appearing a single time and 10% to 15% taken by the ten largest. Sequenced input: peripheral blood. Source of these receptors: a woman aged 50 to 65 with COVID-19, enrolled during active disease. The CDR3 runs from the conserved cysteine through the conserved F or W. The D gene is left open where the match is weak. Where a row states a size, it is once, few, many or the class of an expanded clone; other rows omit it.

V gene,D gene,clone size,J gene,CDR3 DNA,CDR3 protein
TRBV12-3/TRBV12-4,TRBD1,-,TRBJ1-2,TGTGCCAGCAGATATGGGGACAGCCCTGGCTACACCTTC,CASRYGDSPGYTF
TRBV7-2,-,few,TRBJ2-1,TGTGCCAGCAGCTCCGGGTATTACAATGAGCAGTTCTTC,CASSSGYYNEQFF
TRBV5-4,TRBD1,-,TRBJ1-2,TGTGCCAGCAGCTTGGGGGACAGGGCCAAGGCTAACTATGGCTACACCTTC,CASSLGDRAKANYGYTF
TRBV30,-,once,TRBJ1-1,TGTGCCTGGAGTGCACAGGGAAACACTGAAGCTTTCTTT,CAWSAQGNTEAFF
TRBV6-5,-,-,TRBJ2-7,TGTGCCAGCACCCGAAGGACTGAATACGAGCAGTACTTC,CASTRRTEYEQYF
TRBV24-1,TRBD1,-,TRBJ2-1,TGTGCCACCGAAGCCCGCTCCGGGACAGGGAGGATCGATGAGCAGTTCTTC,CATEARSGTGRIDEQFF
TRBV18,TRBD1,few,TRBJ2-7,TGTGCCAGCTCATCGAGCCATCAACCCGGACAGGGGAGAGGCTACGAGCAGTACTTC,CASSSSHQPGQGRGYEQYF
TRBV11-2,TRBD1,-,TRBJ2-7,TGTGCCAGCAGCTTGCCGGGACAGGGGACCTACGAGCAGTACTTC,CASSLPGQGTYEQYF
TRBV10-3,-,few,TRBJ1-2,TGTGCCATCAGTGAGTCGTACAAGGGGGAAAATGATGGCTACACCTTC,CAISESYKGENDGYTF
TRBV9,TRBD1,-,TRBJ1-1,TGTGCCAGCAGCCAAGGGACAGTTCTCGCTGAAGCTTTCTTT,CASSQGTVLAEAFF
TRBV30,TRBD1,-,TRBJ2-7,TGTGCCTGGAGTGAGGGACAGGGTATCTACGAGCAGTACTTC,CAWSEGQGIYEQYF
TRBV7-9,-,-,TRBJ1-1,TGTGCCAGCCTCGAGGGGGGGCTCCAGGGCACTGAAGCTTTCTTT,CASLEGGLQGTEAFF
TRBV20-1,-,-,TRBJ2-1,TGCAGTGCTAGTCGGTCCCGGTACAATGAGCAGTTCTTC,CSASRSRYNEQFF
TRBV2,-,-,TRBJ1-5,TGTGCCAGCAGTGAAGGCGGGGGGGCGCGGCAGCCCCAGCATTTT,CASSEGGGARQPQHF
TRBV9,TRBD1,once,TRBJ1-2,TGTGCCAGCAGCGCCCTGACAGGGACCTATGGCTACACCTTC,CASSALTGTYGYTF
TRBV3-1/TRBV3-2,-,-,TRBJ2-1,TGTGCCAGCAGCCACCCTAGCAATCCGATATTTAATGAGCAGTTCTTC,CASSHPSNPIFNEQFF
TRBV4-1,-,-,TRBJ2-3,TGCGCCAGCAGCTACGCGGCAGGGAGGACAGATACGCAGTATTTT,CASSYAAGRTDTQYF
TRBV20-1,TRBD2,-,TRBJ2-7,TGCAGTGCTAGTGGGAGGGGTACCTACGAGCAGTACTTC,CSASGRGTYEQYF
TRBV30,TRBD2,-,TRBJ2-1,TGTGCCTGGAGTGCCGGGGGGTGGGGCTACAATGAGCAGTTCTTC,CAWSAGGWGYNEQFF
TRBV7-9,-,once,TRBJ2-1,TGTGCCAGCAGCCTCCTAGCCTACAATGAGCAGTTCTTC,CASSLLAYNEQFF
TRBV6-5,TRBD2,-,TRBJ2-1,TGTGCCAGCAGTTACTCGATTAGCGGGGGGATCAATGAGCAGTTCTTC,CASSYSISGGINEQFF
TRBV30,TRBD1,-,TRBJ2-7,TGTGCCTTTGACAGGGCCTACGAGCAGTACTTC,CAFDRAYEQYF
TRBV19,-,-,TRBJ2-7,TGTGCCAGTAGTATGACAGATCCGGCGGACGAGCAGTACTTC,CASSMTDPADEQYF
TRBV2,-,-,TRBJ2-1,TGTGCCAGCAGATTCGGACAGACCTCCTACAATGAGCAGTTCTTC,CASRFGQTSYNEQFF
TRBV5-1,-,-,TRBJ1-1,TGCGCCAGCAGCTTCGGACCCATGGGAGACACTGAAGCTTTCTTT,CASSFGPMGDTEAFF
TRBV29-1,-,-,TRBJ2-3,TGCAGCGTTGGGAGGGGGCGCTTTGGAGATACGCAGTATTTT,CSVGRGRFGDTQYF
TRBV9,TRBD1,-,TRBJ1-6,TGTGCCAGCAGCGCAGGGGGCTCGGCTTCACCCCTCCACTTT,CASSAGGSASPLHF
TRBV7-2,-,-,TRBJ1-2,TGTGCCAGCAGGGCCGGCAGGGTTGGCTACACCTTC,CASRAGRVGYTF
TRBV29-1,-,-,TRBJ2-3,TGCAGCGTTGAACGTCGGTCGGAGGACACAGATACGCAGTATTTT,CSVERRSEDTDTQYF
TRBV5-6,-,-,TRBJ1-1,TGTGCCAGCAGCTTGGTCACGAGCACTGAAGCTTTCTTT,CASSLVTSTEAFF
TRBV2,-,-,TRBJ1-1,TGTGCCAGCAGTGAAGATTCGGGCACTGAAGCTTTCTTT,CASSEDSGTEAFF
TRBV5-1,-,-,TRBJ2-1,TGCGCCAGCAGCTTGAGGGCAGGGATGAGCTCCTACAATGAGCAGTTCTTC,CASSLRAGMSSYNEQFF
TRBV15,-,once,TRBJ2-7,TGTGCCACCAGCAGAGATCGGGGATACGAGCAGTACTTC,CATSRDRGYEQYF
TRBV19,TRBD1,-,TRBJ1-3,TGTGCCAGTAGTACGGACAGGGACTCTGGAAACACCATATATTTT,CASSTDRDSGNTIYF
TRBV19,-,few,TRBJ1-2,TGTGCCAGTAGTTCGTGGAATCAGGAGGACTATGGCTACACCTTC,CASSSWNQEDYGYTF
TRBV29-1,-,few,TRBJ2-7,TGCAGCGTGTCGGGTTTCTACGAGCAGTACTTC,CSVSGFYEQYF
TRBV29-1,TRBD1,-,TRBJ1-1,TGCAGCGGTTCGTACAGGGGGGACACTGAAGCTTTCTTT,CSGSYRGDTEAFF
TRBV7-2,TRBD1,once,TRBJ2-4,TGTGCCAGCAGCTTGTCGGGCAGGGGGAACATTCAGTACTTC,CASSLSGRGNIQYF
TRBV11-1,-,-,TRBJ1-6,TGTGCCAGCAGCTTAGGACACCCCGCTAATTCACCCCTCCACTTT,CASSLGHPANSPLHF
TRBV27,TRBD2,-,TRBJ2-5,TGTGCCAGCATTCCACTAGCGGGGTTCCCCCAGTACTTC,CASIPLAGFPQYF
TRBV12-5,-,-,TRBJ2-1,TGTGCTAGTGGTTTGGTATCCTTCCGTGAGCAGTTCTTC,CASGLVSFREQFF
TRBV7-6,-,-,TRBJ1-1,TGTGCCAGCAGCGCAGAGAACACTGAAGCTTTCTTT,CASSAENTEAFF
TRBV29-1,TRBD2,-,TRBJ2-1,TGCAGCGTTGAAGTCGGGTCTAGCGGGGGGTACTACAATGAGCAGTTCTTC,CSVEVGSSGGYYNEQFF
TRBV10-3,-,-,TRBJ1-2,TGTGCCATCAGGGAAGGACTTGGAGTAGGCTACACCTTC,CAIREGLGVGYTF
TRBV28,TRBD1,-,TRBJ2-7,TGTGCCAGCAGTCCGACAGGGTACTCCTACGAGCAGTACTTC,CASSPTGYSYEQYF
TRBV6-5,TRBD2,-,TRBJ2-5,TGTGCCAGCCGGCGGGGGGGGGATGAGACCCAGTACTTC,CASRRGGDETQYF
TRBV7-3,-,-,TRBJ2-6,TGTGCCAGCGGCCTTTCGACAGGCTTCTCTGGGGCCAACGTCCTGACTTTC,CASGLSTGFSGANVLTF
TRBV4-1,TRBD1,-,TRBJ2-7,TGCGCCAGCAGCCCGGGACAGGGCCCTTCCTACGAGCAGTACTTC,CASSPGQGPSYEQYF
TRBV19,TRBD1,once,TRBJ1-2,TGTGCCAGTACCCCGGGACAGCGCCCCTATGGCTACACCTTC,CASTPGQRPYGYTF
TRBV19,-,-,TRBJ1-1,TGTGCCAGTAGTATCGGGTTTATGAACACTGAAGCTTTCTTT,CASSIGFMNTEAFF
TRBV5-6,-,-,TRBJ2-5,TGTGCCAGCAGCTTGGCCCCGGGGGATCGGGAGACCCAGTACTTC,CASSLAPGDRETQYF
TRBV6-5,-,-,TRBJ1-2,TGTGCCAGCACCCTTAGGACATCTTATGGCTACACCTTC,CASTLRTSYGYTF
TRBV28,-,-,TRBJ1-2,TGTGCCAGCAGTTCAGACCGGGTCTATGGCTACACCTTC,CASSSDRVYGYTF
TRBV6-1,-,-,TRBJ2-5,TGTGCCAGCAGTGAAGCCGGGGCAGGGAGGAGTGGAGAGACCCAGTACTTC,CASSEAGAGRSGETQYF